This TCR beta chain was profiled in a study of shared clonotypes between healthy human individuals. Overall study: Donors, aged 18 to 49, were a couple of women and three men.

CD45RO-negative, CCR7-selected cells formed the naive CD8 fraction, which excluded terminally differentiated effector memory CD45RA+ cells. The V and J ends lost 5 bases and 6 bases, in that order; junction bases with no gene match: 13. Germline CDR1 and CDR2: SGHAT and FQNNGV. The CDR3 totals 16 residues. Each sorted subset replicate got 200 ng genomic DNA, tens of thousands of genomes. The method was immunoSEQ multiplex PCR; TCRdb's version includes in-frame clones alone and lacks a portion of them. The repertoire holds about 2.1 million clones, with about 93% as singletons. The TCR originated in a man aged 18 to 29 in good health. Some clones in this sample may be carry-over from other donors' samples. The chain uses TRBV11-2 and TRBJ2-1; TRBD2 agrees at 7 bases. The sequenced sample consisted of naive CD8+ T cells from PBMCs. This CDR3 is CASSNPSGTLGNEQFF. CDR3 coding DNA: TGTGCCAGCAGCAACCCTAGCGGCACGTTGGGCAATGAGCAGTTCTTC.